Listed below are T cell receptor beta chains from one sample, sequenced in a study of OX40 agonist ivuxolimab in advanced cancers. Generated by immunoSEQ multiplex PCR, the TCRdb table keeps only in-frame clones and is missing some. This sample has approximately 52,000 clones, with approximately 83% found just once. The sample here was CD4+ or CD8+ T cells sorted from blood, taken in a trial of the OX40 agonist ivuxolimab. These receptors were obtained from an adult with an advanced solid tumor such as melanoma, head and neck, liver or kidney cancer. The CDR3 runs from the conserved cysteine through the conserved F or W.

v_call: TRBV6-4; j_call: TRBJ2-1; cdr3_aa: CASSDRGTGGNEQFF
v_call: TRBV14; j_call: TRBJ1-2; cdr3_aa: CASSQVGRLDYGYTF
v_call: TRBV14; j_call: TRBJ1-1; cdr3_aa: CASSQDRGRGDTEAFF
v_call: TRBV10-3; j_call: TRBJ1-1; cdr3_aa: CAISEPTGLDTEAFF
v_call: TRBV11-2; j_call: TRBJ1-1; cdr3_aa: CATSQGANTEAFF
v_call: TRBV6-5; j_call: TRBJ1-5; cdr3_aa: CASGLRDPQHF
v_call: TRBV14; j_call: TRBJ1-1; cdr3_aa: CASSQAGALNTEAFF
v_call: TRBV7-9; j_call: TRBJ1-1; cdr3_aa: CASSLMGDRGKAFF
v_call: TRBV7-9; j_call: TRBJ2-7; cdr3_aa: CATATDSYEQYF
v_call: TRBV19; j_call: TRBJ1-1; cdr3_aa: CASSMYTEAFF
v_call: TRBV10-2; j_call: TRBJ1-4; cdr3_aa: CASSEWGRGFNEKLFF
v_call: TRBV27; j_call: TRBJ1-2; cdr3_aa: CASSFGRGQGASNYGYTF
v_call: TRBV7-6; j_call: TRBJ1-1; cdr3_aa: CASSLLNRGVNTEAFF
v_call: TRBV10-3; j_call: TRBJ1-1; cdr3_aa: CAISESKGGTEAFF
v_call: TRBV9; j_call: TRBJ1-1; cdr3_aa: CASSPRDRALSGKNTEAFF
v_call: TRBV5-5; j_call: TRBJ1-6; cdr3_aa: CASSFGVGNSPLHF
v_call: TRBV7-9; j_call: TRBJ1-1; cdr3_aa: CASTPRSGRVNTEAFF
v_call: TRBV5-4; j_call: TRBJ2-7; cdr3_aa: CASSLTGTGIYEQYF
v_call: TRBV6-5; j_call: TRBJ1-1; cdr3_aa: CASSSPGQGIFEAFF
v_call: TRBV5-6; j_call: TRBJ1-5; cdr3_aa: CASSLGGHLNSNQPQHF
v_call: TRBV20-1; j_call: TRBJ2-2; cdr3_aa: CSAAGTGELFF
v_call: TRBV27; j_call: TRBJ1-6; cdr3_aa: CASSYQGANSPLHF
v_call: TRBV7-9; j_call: TRBJ2-2; cdr3_aa: CASSRGGTGELFF
v_call: TRBV28; j_call: TRBJ1-6; cdr3_aa: CASSLRTGVGSPLHF
v_call: TRBV4-3; j_call: TRBJ1-2; cdr3_aa: CASSQEVGNYGYTF
v_call: TRBV11-2; j_call: TRBJ2-7; cdr3_aa: CASSFTGIYEQYF
v_call: TRBV7-9; j_call: TRBJ1-1; cdr3_aa: CASSPDSSFAEAFF
v_call: TRBV19; j_call: TRBJ1-2; cdr3_aa: CASSIDLSGVRGYTF
v_call: TRBV7-2; j_call: TRBJ1-2; cdr3_aa: CASSLSGGGYGYTF
v_call: TRBV29-1; j_call: TRBJ2-2; cdr3_aa: CSVKPSGVAGELFF
v_call: TRBV11-2; j_call: TRBJ1-5; cdr3_aa: CASSLGGGSQPQHF
v_call: TRBV5-5; j_call: TRBJ1-1; cdr3_aa: CASSLEVGYTEAFF